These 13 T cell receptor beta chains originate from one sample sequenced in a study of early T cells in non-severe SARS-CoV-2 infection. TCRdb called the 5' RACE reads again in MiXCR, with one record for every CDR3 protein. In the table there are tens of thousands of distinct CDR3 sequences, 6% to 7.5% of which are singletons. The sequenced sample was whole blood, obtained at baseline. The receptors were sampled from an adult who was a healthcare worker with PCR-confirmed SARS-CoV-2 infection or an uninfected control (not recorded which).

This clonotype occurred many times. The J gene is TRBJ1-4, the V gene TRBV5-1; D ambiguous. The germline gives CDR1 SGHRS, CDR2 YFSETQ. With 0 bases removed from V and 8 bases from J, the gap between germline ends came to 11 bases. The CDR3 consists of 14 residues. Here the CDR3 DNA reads TGCGCCAGCAGCTTGGCCACGGGGAAGGAAAAACTGTTTTTT. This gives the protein CASSLATGKEKLFF.

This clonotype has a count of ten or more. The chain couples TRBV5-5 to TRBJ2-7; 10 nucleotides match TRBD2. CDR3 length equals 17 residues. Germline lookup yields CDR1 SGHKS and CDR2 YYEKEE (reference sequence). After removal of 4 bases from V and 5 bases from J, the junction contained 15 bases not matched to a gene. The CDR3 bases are TGTGCCAGCAGCCGAAACATAGCGGGAGGTCGGGACGACGAGCAGTACTTC. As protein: CASSRNIAGGRDDEQYF.

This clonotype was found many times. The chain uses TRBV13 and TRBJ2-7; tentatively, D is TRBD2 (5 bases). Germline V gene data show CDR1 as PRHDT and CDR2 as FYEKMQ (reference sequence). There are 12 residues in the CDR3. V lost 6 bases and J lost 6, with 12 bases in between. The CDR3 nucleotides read TGTGCCAGCAGTGTCGGAGAGGGCGAGCAGTACGTC. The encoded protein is CASSVGEGEQYV.

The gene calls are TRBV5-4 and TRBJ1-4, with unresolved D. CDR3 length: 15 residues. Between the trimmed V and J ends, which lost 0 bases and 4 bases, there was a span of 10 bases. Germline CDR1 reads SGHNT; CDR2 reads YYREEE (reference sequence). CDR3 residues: CASSLDRGNNEKLFF. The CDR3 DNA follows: TGTGCCAGCAGCTTGGATCGTGGGAATAATGAAAAACTGTTTTTT.

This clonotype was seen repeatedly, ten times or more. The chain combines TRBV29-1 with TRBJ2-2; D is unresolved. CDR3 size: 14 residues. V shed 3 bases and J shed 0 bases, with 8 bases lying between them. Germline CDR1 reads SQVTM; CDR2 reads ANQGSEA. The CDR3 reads CSVETISNTGELFF. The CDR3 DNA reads TGCAGCGTTGAGACCATATCGAACACCGGGGAGCTGTTTTTT.

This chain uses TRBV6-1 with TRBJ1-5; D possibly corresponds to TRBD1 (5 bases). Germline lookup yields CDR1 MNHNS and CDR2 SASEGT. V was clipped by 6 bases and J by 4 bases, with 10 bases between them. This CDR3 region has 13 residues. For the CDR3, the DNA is TGTGCCAGCAGGCCCGCAGGGAATCAGCCCCAGCATTTT. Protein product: CASRPAGNQPQHF.

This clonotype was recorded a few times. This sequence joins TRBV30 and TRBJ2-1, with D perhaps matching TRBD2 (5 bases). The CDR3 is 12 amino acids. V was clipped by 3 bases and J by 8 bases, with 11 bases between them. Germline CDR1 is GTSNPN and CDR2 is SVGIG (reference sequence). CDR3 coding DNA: TGTGCCTGGAGCCCTACTAGTTATGAGCAGTTCTTC. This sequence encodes CAWSPTSYEQFF.

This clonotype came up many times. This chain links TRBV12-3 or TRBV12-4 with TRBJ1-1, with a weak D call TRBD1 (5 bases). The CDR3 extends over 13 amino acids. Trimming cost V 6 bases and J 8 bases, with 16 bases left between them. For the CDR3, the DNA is TGTGCCAGCAGCCATGACAGTTGGACCGAAGCTTTCTTT. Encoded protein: CASSHDSWTEAFF.

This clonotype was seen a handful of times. The CDR3 is CASSTAGLSSYEQYV. The CDR3 DNA sequence: TGTGCCAGCAGCACAGCGGGGTTGAGCTCCTACGAGCAGTACGTC. The rearrangement joins TRBV13 to TRBJ2-7, with TRBD2 matching over 7 bases. This CDR3 comprises 15 residues. In germline, CDR1 is PRHDT, CDR2 FYEKMQ (reference sequence). J gave up 0 bases and V 5 bases, and 7 bases lay outside the gene matches.

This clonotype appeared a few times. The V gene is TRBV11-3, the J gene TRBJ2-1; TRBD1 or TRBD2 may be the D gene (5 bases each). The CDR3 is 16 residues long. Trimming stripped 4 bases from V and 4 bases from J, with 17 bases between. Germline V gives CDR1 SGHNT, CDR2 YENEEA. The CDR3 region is CASSSSGTVLYNEQFF. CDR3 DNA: TGTGCCAGCAGCTCCTCCGGGACCGTACTATACAATGAGCAGTTCTTC.

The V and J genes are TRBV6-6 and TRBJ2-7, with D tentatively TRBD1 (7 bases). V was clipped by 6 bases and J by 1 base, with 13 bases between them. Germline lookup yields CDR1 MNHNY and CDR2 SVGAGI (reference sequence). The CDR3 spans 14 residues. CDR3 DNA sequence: TGTGCCAGCAGACGGGGGACAGCGTCCTACGAGCAGTACTTC. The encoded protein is CASRRGTASYEQYF.

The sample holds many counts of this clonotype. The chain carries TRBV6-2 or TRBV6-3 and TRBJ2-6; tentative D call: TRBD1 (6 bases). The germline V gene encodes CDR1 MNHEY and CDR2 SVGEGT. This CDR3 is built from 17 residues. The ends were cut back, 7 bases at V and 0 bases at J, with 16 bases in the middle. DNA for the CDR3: TGTGCCAGCACTCACCTACAGGGCAACTCTGGGGCCAACGTCCTGACTTTC. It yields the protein CASTHLQGNSGANVLTF.

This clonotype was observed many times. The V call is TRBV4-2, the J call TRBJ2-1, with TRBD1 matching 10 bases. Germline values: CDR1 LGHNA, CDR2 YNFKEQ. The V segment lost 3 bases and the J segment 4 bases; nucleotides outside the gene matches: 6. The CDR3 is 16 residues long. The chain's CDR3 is CASSHPGTGVYNEQFF. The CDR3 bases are TGTGCCAGCAGCCACCCCGGGACAGGGGTATACAATGAGCAGTTCTTC.